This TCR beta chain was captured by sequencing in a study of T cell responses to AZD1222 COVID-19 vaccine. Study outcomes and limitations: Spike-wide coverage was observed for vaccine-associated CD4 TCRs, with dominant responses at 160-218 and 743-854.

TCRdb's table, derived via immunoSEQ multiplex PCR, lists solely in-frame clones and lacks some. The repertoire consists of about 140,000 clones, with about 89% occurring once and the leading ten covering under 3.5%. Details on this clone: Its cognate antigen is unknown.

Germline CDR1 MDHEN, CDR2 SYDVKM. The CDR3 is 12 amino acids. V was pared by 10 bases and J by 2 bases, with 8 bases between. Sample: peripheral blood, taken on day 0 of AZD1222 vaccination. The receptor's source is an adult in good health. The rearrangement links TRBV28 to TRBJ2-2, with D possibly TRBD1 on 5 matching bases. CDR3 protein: CATQGNTGELFF. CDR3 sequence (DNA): TGTGCCACCCAGGGTAACACCGGGGAGCTGTTTTTT.